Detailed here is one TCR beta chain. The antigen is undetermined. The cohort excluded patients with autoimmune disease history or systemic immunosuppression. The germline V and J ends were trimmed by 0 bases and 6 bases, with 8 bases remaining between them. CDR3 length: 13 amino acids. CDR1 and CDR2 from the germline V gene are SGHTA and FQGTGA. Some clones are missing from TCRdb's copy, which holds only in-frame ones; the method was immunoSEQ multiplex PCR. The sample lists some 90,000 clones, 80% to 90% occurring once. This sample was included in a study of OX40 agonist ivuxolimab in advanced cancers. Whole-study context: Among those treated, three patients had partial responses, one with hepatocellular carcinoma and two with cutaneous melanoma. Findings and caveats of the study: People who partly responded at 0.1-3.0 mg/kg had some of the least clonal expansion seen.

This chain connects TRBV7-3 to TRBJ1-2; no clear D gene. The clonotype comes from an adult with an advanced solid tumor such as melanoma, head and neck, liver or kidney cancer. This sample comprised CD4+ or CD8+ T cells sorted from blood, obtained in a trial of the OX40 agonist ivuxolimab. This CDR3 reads CASSLTGNHGYTF. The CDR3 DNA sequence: TGTGCCAGCAGCTTAACAGGAAACCATGGCTACACCTTC. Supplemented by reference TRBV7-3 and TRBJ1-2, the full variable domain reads GAGVSQTPSNKVTEKGKYVELRCDPISGHTALYWYRQSLGQGPEFLIYFQGTGAADDSGLPNDRFFAVRPEGSVSTLKIQRTERGDSAVYLCASSLTGNHGYTFGSGTRLTVV.